Listed here are 13 T cell receptor beta chains from one sample, sequenced in a study of cytomegalovirus exposure and HLA in healthy donors. With 60 Vbeta and 13 Jbeta primers, the PCR was carried out. Data came from immunoSEQ multiplex PCR; TCRdb stores just in-frame clones and leaves some out. Here the sample spans about 110,000 clones, roughly 80% being singletons. Sample: PBMCs. Receptor source: a middle-aged man in good health and CMV-seronegative.

The rearrangement links TRBV28 to TRBJ1-4, with no clear D. V was pared by 6 bases and J by 7 bases, with 3 bases between. The CDR3 is made up of 10 amino acids. The germline V gene encodes CDR1 MDHEN and CDR2 SYDVKM. DNA of the CDR3: TGTGCCAGCAGGCGTGAAAAACTGTTTTTT. Protein product: CASRREKLFF.

The chain is built from TRBV5-4 and TRBJ1-3, with D hard to call. This CDR3 region has 16 residues. The germline V gene encodes CDR1 SGHNT and CDR2 YYREEE (reference sequence). V was clipped by 0 bases and J by 0 bases, with 10 bases between them. CDR3 coding DNA: TGTGCCAGCAGCTTGGGAGGGATCAGCTCTGGAAACACCATATATTTT. The encoded protein is CASSLGGISSGNTIYF.

This chain's CDR3 is CASSPPGETQYF. In DNA form, the CDR3 reads TGTGCCAGCAGCCCCCCCGGGGAGACCCAGTACTTC. The J gene is TRBJ2-5, the V gene TRBV7-6; D unresolved. Germline assignment: CDR1 SGHVS and CDR2 FNYEAQ. The V end was cut by 5 bases, the J end by 5 bases, with 9 bases between. CDR3 length: 12 amino acids.

The gene calls are TRBV5-1 and TRBJ2-2, with D tentatively TRBD2 (7 bases). The germline V gene encodes CDR1 SGHRS and CDR2 YFSETQ. Trimming stripped 4 bases from V and 0 bases from J, with 16 bases between. This CDR3 spans 17 amino acids. In DNA, the CDR3 is TGCGCCAGCAGCCTTGTGGGGGGGGCCACGAACACCGGGGAGCTGTTTTTT. Translated, it gives CASSLVGGATNTGELFF.

The rearrangement uses TRBV18 and TRBJ1-3, with TRBD1 identical over 8 bases. The length of the CDR3 is 16 residues. J lost 1 base, V lost 3 bases, and 5 bases had no gene match. Germline CDR1 and CDR2: KGHSH and LQKENI. The CDR3 nucleotides read TGTGCCAGCTCACCGAGCCGGACAGGGTCTGGAAACACCATATATTTT. This translates into CASSPSRTGSGNTIYF.

To note about this clone: The junction departs from the called germline gene at one end, perhaps through a read error. The chain uses TRBV7-9 and TRBJ1-1; 7 nucleotides match TRBD1. Germline V CDR1 and CDR2: SEHNR, FQNEAQ (reference sequence). This CDR3 is 14 amino acids long. The CDR3 here is CSSSLSAGGTEAFF. The CDR3 region has the DNA TGTTCCAGCAGCTTATCCGCAGGGGGCACTGAAGCTTTCTTT.

The V and J genes are TRBV5-1 and TRBJ2-5; 14 bases agree with TRBD2. V lost 5 bases, J lost 0 bases, and 9 bases stayed unmatched. The CDR3 loop spans 18 amino acids. Looked up from germline, CDR1 is SGHRS and CDR2 is YFSETQ. CDR3 sequence reads: CASSSGLAGALNQETQYF. DNA of the CDR3: TGCGCCAGCAGTTCGGGACTAGCGGGGGCCCTGAACCAAGAGACCCAGTACTTC.

The V and J genes are TRBV27 and TRBJ2-3; maybe TRBD2 (5 bases). Germline V gives CDR1 MNHEY, CDR2 SMNVEV (reference sequence). CDR3 size: 16 residues. Trimming removed 3 bases from V and 0 bases from J, with 13 bases in between. The CDR3, as DNA: TGTGCCAGCAGTTTTAGCGCACCCAGGAGCACAGATACGCAGTATTTT. Translating it yields CASSFSAPRSTDTQYF.

This chain links TRBV10-2 with TRBJ2-7; TRBD1 matches 8 bases. With 2 bases clipped from V and 6 bases from J, the junction kept 6 bases outside the gene matches. This CDR3 region has 14 residues. Germline values: CDR1 WSHSY, CDR2 SAAADI. The CDR3 DNA reads TGCGCCAGCAGTGAGGGGGGACAGGTCAGCGAGCAGTACTTC. This translates into CASSEGGQVSEQYF.

This clone was observed a few times. The gene calls are TRBV19 and TRBJ1-2; the D is unclear. V dropped 6 bases and J dropped 4 bases, with 12 bases sitting between them. The CDR3 is made up of 13 amino acids. Germline assignment: CDR1 LNHDA and CDR2 SQIVND (reference sequence). CDR3 in amino acids: CASSPLRSYGYTF. As DNA, the CDR3 is TGTGCCAGTAGCCCGCTAAGGAGCTATGGCTACACCTTC.

In its sample, this clone was seen once. The V call is TRBV18, the J call TRBJ1-1; tentative D call: TRBD1 (6 bases). The V gene lost 3 bases and the J gene lost 8 bases, with 13 bases spanning the gap. Germline V lookup: CDR1 KGHSH, CDR2 LQKENI. This CDR3 region has 13 residues. The CDR3 bases are TGTGCCAGCTCACCTCAGGGGTTAGGAGAAGCTTTCTTT. Translation: CASSPQGLGEAFF. The full variable domain, its missing parts supplied by reference TRBV18 and TRBJ1-1, is NAGVMQNPRHLVRRRGQEARLRCSPMKGHSHVYWYRQLPEEGLKFMVYLQKENIIDESGMPKERFSAEFPKEGPSILRIQQVVRGDSAAYFCASSPQGLGEAFFGQGTRLTVV.

V gene TRBV18 combines with J gene TRBJ2-2, with 8 nucleotides matching TRBD1. The V gene's germline CDR1 is KGHSH and CDR2 LQKENI. V shed 2 bases and J 1 base; nucleotides not matched to a gene: 0. This CDR3 is built from 15 residues. Here the CDR3 reads CASSPGQGNTGELFF. The CDR3 coding sequence is TGTGCCAGCTCACCAGGACAGGGGAACACCGGGGAGCTGTTTTTT.

The count of this clone is one. The chain couples TRBV7-2 to TRBJ2-3; D is perhaps TRBD2 (7 bases). This CDR3 contains 12 residues. Germline lookup yields CDR1 SGHTA and CDR2 FQGNSA. V was shortened by 8 bases and J by 3 bases, with 9 bases between the two germline ends. CDR3 protein: CASGGATDTQYF. DNA for the CDR3: TGTGCCAGCGGGGGGGCTACAGATACGCAGTATTTT.